This T cell receptor (beta chain) was sequenced during a study of cytotoxic CD8 clonotypes in ibrutinib-treated CLL. Study overall: Among the patients, 11 presented as relapsed/refractory and roughly 14 as treatment-naive; around 18 showed unmutated IGHV. Response specimens were obtained following a median treatment duration of approximately 11 months, with a range of 6 to 36. Notes on the study in general: At progression, clonality fell back toward baseline after rising at ibrutinib response.

The V gene end was trimmed by 5 bases and the J gene end by 1 base; junction bases not matched to a gene: 7. Germline CDR1 SGHRS, CDR2 YFSETQ. This CDR3 region has 17 residues. Assay used: immunoSEQ multiplex PCR; TCRdb lists only in-frame clones, some missing. The table lists 190,000 or so clones, over 55% of them singletons, with roughly 12% in the top ten. Details on this clone: The target antigen is unknown.

Genomic DNA in a quantity of about 2 micrograms was derived from cryopreserved PBMCs for TCR beta libraries. The sequencing here drew on PBMCs, taken after 24 months of ibrutinib treatment. This clonotype was obtained from a human donor with chronic lymphocytic leukemia. The chain is built from TRBV5-1 and TRBJ2-2, with 11 bases matching TRBD2. The CDR3 region is CASSSPLAGGNTGELFF. CDR3 DNA sequence: TGCGCCAGCAGTTCCCCCCTAGCGGGAGGGAACACCGGGGAGCTGTTTTTT.